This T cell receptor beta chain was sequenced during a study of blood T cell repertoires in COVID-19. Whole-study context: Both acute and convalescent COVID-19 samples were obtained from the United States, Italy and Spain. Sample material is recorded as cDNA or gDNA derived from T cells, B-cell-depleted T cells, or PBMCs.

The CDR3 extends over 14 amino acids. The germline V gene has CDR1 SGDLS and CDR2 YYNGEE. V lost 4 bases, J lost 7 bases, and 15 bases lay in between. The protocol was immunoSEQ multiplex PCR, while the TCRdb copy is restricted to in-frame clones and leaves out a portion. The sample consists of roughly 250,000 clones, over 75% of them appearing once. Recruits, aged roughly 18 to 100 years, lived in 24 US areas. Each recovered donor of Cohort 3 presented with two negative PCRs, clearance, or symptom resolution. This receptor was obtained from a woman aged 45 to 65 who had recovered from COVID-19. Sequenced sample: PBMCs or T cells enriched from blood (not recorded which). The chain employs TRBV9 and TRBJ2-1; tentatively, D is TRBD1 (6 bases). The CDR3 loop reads CASSPYHGTNEQFF. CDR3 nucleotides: TGTGCCAGCAGCCCTTACCATGGGACAAATGAGCAGTTCTTC.